The T cell receptor beta chain under discussion was sequenced for a study of CD4 T cells in relation to SARS-CoV-2 and coronaviruses. Study information: TCR beta CDR3s were sequenced after roughly ten-day antigen culture of PBMCs. A couple of subjects were Hispanic; patients were under 10 males and a handful of females.

Germline V gene sequence: CDR1 SGHRS, CDR2 YFSETQ. Trimming cost V 7 bases and J 1 base, with 14 bases left between them. CDR3 length: 14 residues. Generated by immunoSEQ multiplex PCR, the TCRdb table keeps only in-frame clones and is missing some. Of 35,000 to 50,000 clones in the sample, roughly 80% were seen once. Concerning this clone itself: Its matching antigen is unknown.

Sequenced material: naive CD4+ T cells from PBMCs, cultured in vitro. Subset meaning: naive CD4+ T cells isolated by negative enrichment. The clonotype comes from an adult with COVID-19. This chain links TRBV5-1 with TRBJ1-1; D is ambiguous. The CDR3 region is CASGGVSGNTEAFF. The CDR3 coding sequence is TGCGCCAGCGGCGGGGTTAGCGGGAACACTGAAGCTTTCTTT.